This TCR beta chain was documented in a study of T-cell reconstitution after alpha-beta-depleted transplantation in children. It was with unique molecular identifiers that the TCRbeta library was prepared. In TCRdb, the PCR reads were re-called with MiXCR into one record per CDR3 protein. The sample holds about 540,000 distinct CDR3 sequences, around 20% seen once. This clonotype showed up just a few times. Material: PBMCs from the stem cell graft donor, obtained from the stem cell graft. The source of this sequence is a human donor who donated a stem cell graft to a child with acute lymphoblastic leukemia.

The CDR3 region has the DNA TGTGCCAGCGTCACAGGGGGCTCTGGGGCCAACGTCCTGACTTTC. Its translation: CASVTGGSGANVLTF. The chain is built from TRBV6-1 and TRBJ2-6; 8 positions agree with TRBD1. The trim removed 8 bases at V and 0 bases at J, leaving 3 bases unmatched. The length of the CDR3 is 15 residues. Per germline, CDR1 MNHNS and CDR2 SASEGT.